The next 10 T cell receptor beta chains were all read from a single sample in a study of OX40 agonist ivuxolimab in advanced cancers. Libraries were prepared by immunoSEQ multiplex PCR; TCRdb keeps only in-frame clonotypes and omits some of them. The table shows fewer than 60,000 clones, with approximately 89% occurring only once. The sample in question was CD4+ or CD8+ T cells sorted from blood, obtained in a trial of the OX40 agonist ivuxolimab. These receptors were collected from an adult with an advanced solid tumor such as melanoma, head and neck, liver or kidney cancer.

The chain links TRBV9 to TRBJ2-5; 7 bases map to TRBD1. This CDR3 has 14 amino acids. CDR1 and CDR2 from the germline V gene are SGDLS and YYNGEE. V lost 3 bases and J lost 4; bases outside the gene matches: 6. CDR3 loop: CASSDEGQLETQYF. In DNA, the CDR3 is TGTGCCAGCAGCGACGAGGGACAGTTAGAGACCCAGTACTTC.

The chain recombines TRBV27 with TRBJ1-1, with a possible D match to TRBD1 (6 bases). The CDR3 runs to 16 residues. The germline CDR1 and CDR2 sequences are MNHEY and SMNVEV (reference sequence). Trimming removed 1 base from V and 1 base from J, with 13 bases in between. In DNA, the CDR3 is TGTGCCAGCAGTTTATTCACTGGGGGCCCGAACACTGAAGCTTTCTTT. Translating it yields CASSLFTGGPNTEAFF.

This chain connects TRBV7-3 to TRBJ2-5; D not resolved. Trimming stripped 5 bases from V and 7 bases from J, with 14 bases between. Germline assignment: CDR1 SGHTA and CDR2 FQGTGA. This CDR3 is built from 13 residues. The CDR3 spells CASSTTPSGTQYF. CDR3 nucleotide sequence: TGTGCCAGCAGCACCACCCCCTCCGGGACCCAGTACTTC.

The chain has TRBV6-6 and TRBJ1-2; TRBD1 matches 11 bases. The CDR3 is made up of 14 amino acids. Per the germline V gene, CDR1 is MNHNY and CDR2 is SVGAGI (reference sequence). Trimming at V came to 4 bases and at J to 8 bases, leaving 6 bases not matched to a gene. The CDR3 spells CASSFGQGAVGYTF. CDR3 nucleotide sequence: TGTGCCAGCAGTTTCGGACAGGGGGCGGTCGGCTACACCTTC.

This clone turned up a few times. This sequence joins TRBV28 and TRBJ1-1; no definite D call. Germline lookup yields CDR1 MDHEN and CDR2 SYDVKM. The V end lost 2 bases, the J end lost 1 base, and 20 bases lay between the germline ends. The CDR3 is made up of 18 amino acids. CDR3 coding DNA: TGTGCCAGCAGTTTAATCCCGGGAGATATATGGGCGAACACTGAAGCTTTCTTT. As protein: CASSLIPGDIWANTEAFF.

Written as DNA, the CDR3 is TGTGCCAGCAGCCCGGGACGGGCCCGCTACAATGAGCAGTTCTTC. This encodes CASSPGRARYNEQFF. The chain uses TRBV11-1 and TRBJ2-1; either TRBD1 or TRBD2 may fit D (5 bases each). V was pared by 5 bases and J by 3 bases, with 14 bases between. This CDR3 has 15 residues. CDR1 and CDR2 (germline): SGHAT, FQDESV (reference sequence).

V gene TRBV7-2 combines with J gene TRBJ1-2, with D hard to call. CDR1 is SGHTA and CDR2 is FQGNSA in the germline V gene. This CDR3 contains 16 residues. V lost 0 bases to trimming and J lost 4 bases, with 15 bases between them. This chain's CDR3 is CASSLAVARGSYGYTF. The CDR3, as DNA: TGTGCCAGCAGCTTAGCGGTGGCGCGGGGAAGCTATGGCTACACCTTC.

The V call is TRBV5-1, the J call TRBJ2-6; D ambiguous. Trimming stripped 2 bases from V and 2 bases from J, with 8 bases between. This CDR3 is 15 amino acids long. Germline assignment: CDR1 SGHRS and CDR2 YFSETQ. For the CDR3, the DNA is TGCGCCAGCAGCTTTCGACTCGCTGGGGCCAACGTCCTGACTTTC. Protein product: CASSFRLAGANVLTF.

The chain's CDR3 is CASSLGITTITYNEQFF. The DNA for the CDR3 is TGTGCCAGCAGCTTAGGGATCACTACGATTACATACAATGAGCAGTTCTTC. The chain is built from TRBV11-2 and TRBJ2-1, with D uncertain. V shed 1 base and J shed 4 bases, with 17 bases lying between them. Per the germline V gene, CDR1 is SGHAT and CDR2 is FQNNGV. The CDR3 runs 17 residues. Drawing the rest from reference TRBV11-2 and TRBJ2-1, the complete variable domain is EAGVAQSPRYKIIEKRQSVAFWCNPISGHATLYWYQQILGQGPKLLIQFQNNGVVDDSQLPKDRFSAERLKGVDSTLKIQPAKLEDSAVYLCASSLGITTITYNEQFFGPGTRLTVL.

V usage is TRBV4-1 and J usage is TRBJ1-1, with 9 bases aligning to TRBD1. The CDR3 consists of 15 residues. Trimming cost V 0 bases and J 10 bases; bases outside gene matches: 9. Germline CDR1 reads MGHRA; CDR2 reads YSYEKL. The CDR3 region is CASSQEPGTGRRAFF. For the CDR3, the DNA is TGCGCCAGCAGCCAAGAACCCGGGACAGGGCGTCGAGCTTTCTTT.